A selection of T cell receptor beta chains follows, all from one sample in a study of cytomegalovirus exposure and HLA in healthy donors. Libraries were prepared by immunoSEQ multiplex PCR; TCRdb keeps only in-frame clonotypes and omits some of them. This repertoire shows around 120,000 clones, less than 85% found once; its top ten account for over 2.5%. Sequenced sample: PBMCs. The source of these receptors is a male donor in good health and CMV-seronegative. Each CDR3 is given with its conserved first and last residue. Fields, in order: CDR3 protein, CDR3 DNA, V gene, J gene, clone size, D gene. D genes are given only for firm matches. Clone size is stated in some rows and not others, as once, few, many or a class when expanded.

CASSLGGLAVSYQETQYF	TGTGCCAGCAGCTTAGGGGGACTAGCGGTCTCGTACCAAGAGACCCAGTACTTC	TRBV7-9	TRBJ2-5	few	TRBD2
CASSQVRVSEQYF	TGTGCCAGCAGCCAAGTTCGGGTATCCGAGCAGTACTTC	TRBV4-2	TRBJ2-7	-	-
CASTFSGQVVTGELFF	TGTGCCAGTACCTTTTCAGGACAGGTCGTCACCGGGGAGCTGTTTTTT	TRBV19	TRBJ2-2	-	TRBD1
CAGRTLGTANEKLFF	TGTGCCGGCCGTACGCTCGGGACAGCGAATGAAAAACTGTTTTTT	TRBV2	TRBJ1-4	many	TRBD1
CASSEGLANSYNEQFF	TGTGCCAGCAGTGAAGGTCTAGCGAATTCCTACAATGAGCAGTTCTTC	TRBV25-1	TRBJ2-1	-	-
CASSPNEGANGLTF	TGTGCCAGCAGCCCCAATGAGGGGGCCAACGGCCTGACTTTC	TRBV7-9	TRBJ2-6	-	TRBD1
CASSHPGQGEPRIYEQYF	TGCGCCAGCAGTCACCCGGGACAGGGGGAACCACGCATCTACGAGCAGTACTTC	TRBV23-1	TRBJ2-7	-	TRBD1
CASSVDWEVLFF	TGTGCCAGCAGCGTAGATTGGGAGGTTCTGTTCTTC	TRBV9	TRBJ2-1	-	-
CASSGWDYSGLLGGSTETQYF	TGTGCCAGCAGCGGATGGGATTACTCGGGGTTGCTTGGCGGGAGCACGGAGACCCAGTACTTC	TRBV7-8	TRBJ2-5	-	TRBD2
CASRPWTGALTDTQYF	TGTGCCAGCAGACCCTGGACAGGAGCCCTCACAGATACGCAGTATTTT	TRBV28	TRBJ2-3	-	TRBD1
CASSQRTGPEEQFF	TGTGCCAGCAGTCAACGGACAGGGCCGGAGGAGCAGTTCTTC	TRBV6-5	TRBJ2-1	-	TRBD1
CASSGMRTGEEKLFF	TGTGCCAGCAGTGGAATGAGGACAGGGGAAGAAAAACTGTTTTTT	TRBV6-1	TRBJ1-4	-	TRBD1
CASSMGANNEQFF	TGTGCCAGCAGTATGGGGGCCAACAATGAGCAGTTCTTC	TRBV6-4	TRBJ2-1	-	-
CASSFSMQVVTYEQYF	TGTGCCAGCAGTTTTTCAATGCAGGTGGTCACCTACGAGCAGTACTTC	TRBV27	TRBJ2-7	once	-
CASSLAGGTYEQYF	TGCGCCAGCAGCTTGGCGGGGGGGACCTACGAGCAGTACTTC	TRBV5-1	TRBJ2-7	-	TRBD2
CSSSKDTSYNEQFF	TGTTCCAGCAGCAAGGACACCTCCTACAATGAGCAGTTCTTC	TRBV7-9	TRBJ2-1	-	-
CATSRSLTGIEQYF	TGTGCCACCAGCAGATCCTTGACAGGTATAGAGCAGTACTTC	TRBV15	TRBJ2-7	-	-
CAIGRGGEQYF	TGTGCCATCGGGAGGGGTGGCGAGCAGTACTTC	TRBV10-3	TRBJ2-7	-	TRBD2
CASSHSGAEREISYEQYF	TGTGCCAGCAGTCACTCAGGAGCGGAGCGGGAGATTTCGTACGAGCAGTACTTC	TRBV6-4	TRBJ2-7	-	TRBD2
CSSSLAAGSDNQPQHF	TGTTCCAGCAGCTTAGCGGCAGGGTCAGACAATCAGCCCCAGCATTTT	TRBV7-9	TRBJ1-5	once	-
CASSSDREVDTGELFF	TGTGCCAGCAGTTCCGACAGGGAAGTGGACACCGGGGAGCTGTTTTTT	TRBV27	TRBJ2-2	-	TRBD1
CAWSGWEGSGKLFF	TGTGCCTGGTCCGGATGGGAGGGTTCAGGAAAACTGTTTTTT	TRBV30	TRBJ1-4	-	-
CASSALATNTGELFF	TGTGCCAGCAGCGCACTAGCGACGAACACCGGGGAGCTGTTTTTT	TRBV9	TRBJ2-2	-	TRBD2
CASSPPSFRGVPYGYTF	TGTGCCAGCTCACCACCTTCATTTAGAGGTGTTCCTTATGGCTACACCTTC	TRBV18	TRBJ1-2	-	-
CASADKGPQPQHF	TGTGCCAGCGCGGACAAGGGTCCTCAGCCCCAGCATTTT	TRBV27	TRBJ1-5	-	-
CASSMAPLSGNTIYF	TGTGCCAGTAGTATGGCCCCCCTCTCTGGAAACACCATATATTTT	TRBV19	TRBJ1-3	-	-
CASSFSPPGDRYEQYF	TGTGCCAGCAGTTTTTCCCCACCGGGAGACCGCTACGAGCAGTACTTC	TRBV27	TRBJ2-7	-	-
CASSYPHRGYFNYGYTF	TGTGCCAGCAGTTACCCCCACAGGGGCTACTTTAACTATGGCTACACCTTC	TRBV28	TRBJ1-2	-	TRBD1
CASSLRVMLQTIFVQETQYF	TGTGCCAGCAGCTTGAGGGTTATGCTACAAACAATATTCGTTCAAGAGACCCAGTACTTC	TRBV7-8	TRBJ2-5	-	-
CASSQAPGQQNTEAFF	TGCGCCAGCAGCCAAGCACCTGGACAGCAGAACACTGAAGCTTTCTTT	TRBV4-1	TRBJ1-1	medium-sized	-
CATSRSRRVETQYF	TGTGCCACCAGCAGAAGCCGCAGGGTAGAGACCCAGTACTTC	TRBV15	TRBJ2-5	-	-
CASSLNENTEAFF	TGTGCCAGCAGCCTAAACGAGAACACTGAAGCTTTCTTT	TRBV6-1	TRBJ1-1	-	-
CASSSQDREDSPLHF	TGTGCCAGCAGCTCTCAGGACAGGGAGGATTCACCCCTCCACTTT	TRBV7-2	TRBJ1-6	-	TRBD1
CAIRPSQENIQYF	TGTGCCATCAGGCCCTCACAGGAAAACATTCAGTACTTC	TRBV10-3	TRBJ2-4	few	-
CASSGQGPSSGNTIYF	TGTGCCAGCAGTGGTCAGGGCCCGAGCTCTGGAAACACCATATATTTT	TRBV6-1	TRBJ1-3	-	-
CSVRDRGRYGYTF	TGCAGCGTAAGGGACAGGGGCCGCTATGGCTACACCTTC	TRBV29-1	TRBJ1-2	-	TRBD1
CASSAPGSNEQFF	TGTGCCAGCAGCGCACCTGGGAGCAATGAGCAGTTCTTC	TRBV13	TRBJ2-1	-	-
CASSQAGSIPLNQPQHF	TGTGCCAGCAGCCAAGCGGGGTCGATTCCCCTCAATCAGCCCCAGCATTTT	TRBV4-2	TRBJ1-5	few	-
CASSLGSQGANYNSPLHF	TGTGCCAGCAGCTTGGGATCCCAGGGGGCGAACTATAATTCACCCCTCCACTTT	TRBV5-6	TRBJ1-6	-	TRBD1
CASSRGSWYEQYF	TGTGCCAGCAGTAGGGGCAGTTGGTACGAGCAGTACTTC	TRBV25-1	TRBJ2-7	-	-
CASSGTSGLQETQYF	TGTGCCAGCAGTGGGACTAGCGGACTCCAAGAGACCCAGTACTTC	TRBV2	TRBJ2-5	-	TRBD2
CASSLGAGGYNEQFF	TGTGCCAGCAGCTTGGGGGCAGGGGGATACAATGAGCAGTTCTTC	TRBV5-6	TRBJ2-1	-	TRBD1
CAISDSETNYYEQYF	TGTGCCATCAGTGATTCCGAGACTAACTACTACGAGCAGTACTTC	TRBV10-3	TRBJ2-7	-	-
CASSLGGPGGWSNEKLFF	TGTGCCAGCAGCTTAGGTGGTCCAGGGGGCTGGTCTAATGAAAAACTGTTTTTT	TRBV11-2	TRBJ1-4	-	TRBD1